This entry features one T cell receptor (beta chain) sequence. Germline-derived CDR1 and CDR2 are MNHEY and SMNVEV (reference sequence). The CDR3 totals 15 residues. With V trimmed by 8 bases and J by 3 bases, 7 bases remained unmatched. The sample belongs to a study of cytomegalovirus exposure and HLA in healthy donors. Primers: 60 Vbeta forward and 13 Jbeta reverse. The repertoire was sequenced with immunoSEQ multiplex PCR; TCRdb's copy has only in-frame clones and lacks some. Among approximately 160,000 clones listed, about 65% were seen once. The receptor comes from a woman between 18 and 29 years old in good health and CMV-seropositive. The J gene is TRBJ2-1, the V gene TRBV27; 10 nucleotides align to TRBD2. Source material: PBMCs. CDR3 residues: CASRPGTSDYNEQFF. The CDR3 bases are TGTGCCAGCCGACCGGGGACTAGCGACTACAATGAGCAGTTCTTC.